These 8 T cell receptor beta chains were sequenced from one sample in a study of blood T cell repertoires in COVID-19. The assay was immunoSEQ multiplex PCR, and TCRdb's table has in-frame clones only and misses some. In the table there are about 140,000 clones, 88% of which are singletons. The sample was peripheral blood. The receptors shown here come from a man aged 55 to 69 with active or convalescent COVID-19.

V and J are TRBV6-5 and TRBJ2-7, with 8 bases aligning to TRBD1. Germline V gene lookup returns CDR1 MNHEY and CDR2 SVGAGI. V shed 5 bases and J 1 base; nucleotides not matched to a gene: 4. The CDR3 loop spans 14 amino acids. The CDR3 sequence is CASSRNRGSYEQYF. The CDR3 nucleotides are TGTGCCAGCAGTAGGAACAGGGGGTCCTACGAGCAGTACTTC.

The table lists this clone with a count of one. V and J are TRBV28 and TRBJ1-5, with 7 bases matching TRBD1. Looked up from germline, CDR1 is MDHEN and CDR2 is SYDVKM. CDR3 size: 16 residues. The junction had 11 bases not matched to a gene; V was cut back by 5 bases and J by 4 bases. Here the CDR3 DNA reads TGTGCCAGCAGTCCCTCGGGGACAGCTTCAAATCAGCCCCAGCATTTT. This translates into CASSPSGTASNQPQHF.

This clone was observed once. This sequence joins TRBV27 and TRBJ1-1; no clear D gene. V was trimmed by 6 bases and J by 4 bases, leaving 12 bases between them. The CDR3 covers 13 residues. The germline gives CDR1 MNHEY, CDR2 SMNVEV (reference sequence). The chain's CDR3 is CASSFRGSTEAFF. Here the CDR3 DNA reads TGTGCCAGCAGCTTCCGTGGGAGCACTGAAGCTTTCTTT.

The rearrangement links TRBV6-2 or TRBV6-3 to TRBJ1-5; TRBD1 matches at 10 bases. This CDR3 contains 15 residues. Germline CDR1 and CDR2: MNHEY and SVGEGT. With 2 bases clipped from V and 9 bases from J, the junction kept 7 bases outside the gene matches. The CDR3 loop reads CASSYLGQGMGPQHF. The CDR3 coding sequence is TGTGCCAGCAGTTACCTGGGACAGGGGATGGGGCCCCAGCATTTT.

The chain employs TRBV20-1 and TRBJ2-7; D remains ambiguous. The CDR3 extends over 13 amino acids. The ends were cut back, 3 bases at V and 3 bases at J, with 12 bases in the middle. Germline V gives CDR1 DFQATT, CDR2 SNEGSKA (reference sequence). The CDR3: CSASLFLGYEQYF. The CDR3 bases are TGCAGTGCTAGTCTTTTCCTAGGCTACGAGCAGTACTTC.

The gene calls are TRBV4-1 and TRBJ1-1; the match to TRBD1 covers 10 bases. The CDR3 runs 18 residues. CDR1 is MGHRA and CDR2 is YSYEKL in the germline V gene. Unmatched junction bases numbered 10, after V lost 3 bases and J lost 0 bases. DNA of the CDR3: TGCGCCAGCAGCCACCCCGGGACAGGGGACCGAATGAACACTGAAGCTTTCTTT. It encodes CASSHPGTGDRMNTEAFF.

This clone was seen just once. The genes are TRBV2 and TRBJ1-3; the match to TRBD1 covers 7 bases. Per the germline V gene, CDR1 is SNHLY and CDR2 is FYNNEI. V lost 6 bases, J lost 4 bases, and 9 bases stayed unmatched. This CDR3 is built from 15 residues. CDR3 coding DNA: TGTGCCAGCAGCGCGGGACAGCTTATAGGAAACACCATATATTTT. Translation: CASSAGQLIGNTIYF.

The chain links TRBV10-1 to TRBJ2-5, with 8 bases identical to TRBD2. V dropped 7 bases and J dropped 4; count of bases not matched to a gene: 11. The CDR3 runs to 15 residues. Germline values: CDR1 WNHNN, CDR2 SYGVQD (reference sequence). The CDR3 DNA sequence: TGCGCCAGCACCGACAGCGGGGGAGAAGGAGAGACCCAGTACTTC. Encoded protein: CASTDSGGEGETQYF.